These T cell receptor beta chains were read from a single sample in a study of neurological immune-mediated disorders. TCRdb used MiXCR to reprocess the 5' RACE reads, holding one entry per CDR3 protein. The data hold about 66,000 distinct CDR3 sequences, with 4.5% observed a single time. The sequenced sample consisted of PBMCs. These receptors came from a man aged 25-40 years with multiple sclerosis. The CDR3 runs from the conserved cysteine through the conserved F or W. D genes are given only for firm matches. Clone size is not always given. Where it is, it says once, few, many or a class for expanded clones.

CDR3 DNA	CDR3 protein	D gene	V gene	J gene	clone size
TGTGCCACTCGGGACTTCAACTACAATGAGCAGTTCTTC	CATRDFNYNEQFF	-	TRBV15	TRBJ2-1	many
TGTGCCAGCAGCCCGCGTAGGTCGGACACTGAAGCTTTCTTT	CASSPRRSDTEAFF	-	TRBV9	TRBJ1-1	many
TGCAGCGTTCTTGATACAGGGCGCCAAGAGACCCAGTACTTC	CSVLDTGRQETQYF	-	TRBV29-1	TRBJ2-5	many
TGTGCCAGCAGTTTCGGACGAACTTTTAGCTCCTACAATGAGCAGTTCTTC	CASSFGRTFSSYNEQFF	-	TRBV12-3/TRBV12-4	TRBJ2-1	many
TGTGCCAGCAGCTCCTACCCCAATGACTATGGCTACACCTTC	CASSSYPNDYGYTF	-	TRBV11-2	TRBJ1-2	few
TGCGCCAGCAGCTTGGAGCAGGCCGCGGGTGGCTACACCTTC	CASSLEQAAGGYTF	-	TRBV5-1	TRBJ1-2	many
TGCAGTGCTTGGGGGAGGGGGAATCAGCCCCAGCATTTT	CSAWGRGNQPQHF	-	TRBV20-1	TRBJ1-5	few
TGTGCCAGCAGTTTAGTAGTGGCGACCTCCTGGTCAGGAAGATTAAACACTGAAGCTTTCTTT	CASSLVVATSWSGRLNTEAFF	-	TRBV12-3/TRBV12-4	TRBJ1-1	many
TGTGCCAGTAGTCCAGGCGTCAATTCACCCCTCCACTTT	CASSPGVNSPLHF	-	TRBV19	TRBJ1-6	few
TGCGCCAGCAGCTTGGACGGACAGCCCCGAGGCACTGAAGCTTTCTTT	CASSLDGQPRGTEAFF	-	TRBV5-1	TRBJ1-1	-